Below, 11 T cell receptor beta chains from the same sample are listed, as sequenced in a study of blood T cell repertoires in COVID-19. Assay: immunoSEQ multiplex PCR; the TCRdb copy retains only in-frame clones and omits some. The data hold about 270,000 clones, with about 89% observed a single time. The sample comprised peripheral blood. The receptor source for this set is a man aged 40-50 years with active or convalescent COVID-19.

The genes are TRBV7-8 and TRBJ2-5; 10 bases map to TRBD2. V trimming: 0 bases; J trimming: 5 bases; junction bases outside the gene matches: 6. Germline V lookup: CDR1 SGHVS, CDR2 FQNEAQ. The CDR3 loop spans 16 amino acids. In DNA form, the CDR3 reads TGTGCCAGCAGCTTAGCTGGAGCGGGAGGGGGTGAGACCCAGTACTTC. Its translation: CASSLAGAGGGETQYF.

J is TRBJ2-5 and V is TRBV11-3; TRBD2 agrees at 7 bases. Germline-derived CDR1 and CDR2 are SGHNT and YENEEA. The trim removed 5 bases at V and 5 bases at J, leaving 11 bases unmatched. The CDR3 extends over 15 amino acids. CDR3 sequence (DNA): TGTGCCAGCAGCACCCCAGCGACTAGCCGGGAGACCCAGTACTTC. Translating it yields CASSTPATSRETQYF.

The V and J genes are TRBV14 and TRBJ2-3; TRBD1 is a possible D gene (6 bases). Germline values: CDR1 SGHDN, CDR2 FVKESK. This CDR3 contains 15 residues. Trimming removed 3 bases from V and 0 bases from J, with 10 bases in between. The CDR3, as DNA: TGTGCCAGCAGCCAGGCTAGGGGGAGCACAGATACGCAGTATTTT. It yields the protein CASSQARGSTDTQYF.

This chain uses TRBV3-1 (or the pseudogene TRBV3-2) with TRBJ1-2, with 9 bases lining up with TRBD1. Germline trimming cut 0 bases from V and 9 bases from J; bases unmatched to any gene: 5. CDR3 length equals 14 residues. The V gene's germline CDR1 is LGHDT and CDR2 YNNKEL (reference sequence). CDR3 sequence reads: CASSQERTGVSYTF. The CDR3 nucleotides read TGTGCCAGCAGCCAAGAGCGGACAGGGGTTAGCTACACCTTC.

V usage is TRBV10-3 and J usage is TRBJ1-5; D ambiguous. This CDR3 contains 12 residues. CDR1 is ENHRY, CDR2 SYGVKD, per germline. Trimming cost V 3 bases and J 3 bases, with 3 bases left between them. DNA of the CDR3: TGTGCCATCAGTGATCTCAATCAGCCCCAGCATTTT. Its translation is CAISDLNQPQHF.

This clone was picked up one time. The chain couples TRBV12-3 or TRBV12-4 to TRBJ2-7; weak D call: TRBD1 (6 bases). The CDR3 consists of 13 residues. V lost 0 bases and J lost 4, with 7 bases in between. The CDR3 protein is CASSLAGQYEQYF. CDR3 sequence (DNA): TGTGCCAGCAGTTTAGCAGGACAGTACGAGCAGTACTTC.

This chain uses TRBV27 with TRBJ1-1, with a weak D call TRBD1 (5 bases). CDR1 is MNHEY and CDR2 is SMNVEV in the germline V gene (reference sequence). The CDR3 runs 13 residues. Trimming cost V 10 bases and J 1 base, with 13 bases left between them. The CDR3 here is CAIPGPRNTEAFF. CDR3 DNA: TGTGCCATTCCAGGGCCCAGGAACACTGAAGCTTTCTTT.

The chain employs TRBV9 and TRBJ2-7; a possible D gene is TRBD1 (5 bases). V lost 0 bases, J lost 0 bases, and 7 bases lay in between. Germline loops: CDR1 SGDLS, CDR2 YYNGEE. CDR3 length: 14 residues. The CDR3 loop reads CASSVAQGSYEQYF. CDR3 sequence (DNA): TGTGCCAGCAGCGTAGCTCAGGGCTCCTACGAGCAGTACTTC.

The gene calls are TRBV10-1 and TRBJ2-7; D might be TRBD1 (6 bases). The CDR3 contains 16 residues. Trimming removed 4 bases from V and 2 bases from J, with 18 bases in between. CDR1 WNHNN and CDR2 SYGVQD come from the germline V gene (reference sequence). CDR3 region: CASSGPPRRGAYEQYF. The CDR3 region has the DNA TGCGCCAGCAGTGGACCCCCCCGCAGGGGTGCCTACGAGCAGTACTTC.

This rearrangement joins TRBV5-1 to TRBJ2-5; no definite D call. Trimming shortened V by 1 base and J by 2 bases, and 9 bases separated the two germline ends. This CDR3 has 14 residues. Germline V lookup: CDR1 SGHRS, CDR2 YFSETQ. CDR3: CASSLSNFQETQYF. The CDR3 DNA reads TGCGCCAGCAGCTTGTCAAATTTTCAAGAGACCCAGTACTTC.

J is TRBJ2-2 and V is TRBV10-2; 10 bases are shared with TRBD2. Germline CDR1 is WSHSY and CDR2 is SAAADI. The CDR3 covers 15 residues. Germline trimming cut 4 bases from V and 7 bases from J; bases unmatched to any gene: 6. CDR3 residues: CASSGLAGEVGELFF. The CDR3 nucleotides are TGCGCCAGCAGTGGGCTAGCGGGAGAAGTCGGGGAGCTGTTTTTT.